Listed below are T cell receptor beta chains from one sample, sequenced in a study of T cell clusters in autoimmune cytopenias. TCRdb re-called the multiplex PCR reads and gives one entry per CDR3 protein, without DNA. Its listing shows about 7,500 distinct CDR3 sequences. Specimen: peripheral blood. The receptors stem from a human donor with an autoimmune cytopenia or autoimmune hepatitis (not recorded which). CDR3s include the opening cysteine and the closing phenylalanine or tryptophan. The size field is filled for only some rows; it gives once, few, many or a size class.

medium-sized	TRBV6-5	TRBJ2-7	CASSAPWGAREQYF
medium-sized	TRBV29-1	TRBJ2-3	CSVWTGAATDTQYF
.	TRBV6-1	TRBJ1-5	CASSPIPGSNQPQHF
.	TRBV7-9	TRBJ2-5	CASSLPLAGQETQYF
medium-sized	TRBV29-1	TRBJ2-2	CSVGLAGGTGELFF
.	TRBV14	TRBJ2-3	CASSQGRGSSTDTQYF
.	TRBV7-9	TRBJ2-1	CASSLGAGNTYNEQFF
.	TRBV5-4	TRBJ2-2	CASSHLQGRTGELFF
medium-sized	TRBV30	TRBJ2-1	CAWNWVVGSDNEQFF
.	TRBV6-1	TRBJ1-5	CASSEGWRVGNQPQHF
.	TRBV6-5	TRBJ1-1	CASSHGTELEAFF
.	TRBV5-1	TRBJ2-3	CASSLGVRGTDTQYF
.	TRBV27	TRBJ2-2	CASSLFGGTGYTGELFF
.	TRBV20-1	TRBJ2-5	CSASPGLAGETQYF
.	TRBV5-6	TRBJ2-7	CASSQRGGGSYEQYF
medium-sized	TRBV27	TRBJ2-3	CASSLRGFGTDTQYF
.	TRBV30	TRBJ2-5	CAWSVRLAGTETQYF
.	TRBV21-1	TRBJ1-6	CASSKAGSRLCPLHF
medium-sized	TRBV19	TRBJ2-2	CASKRGWEIRAGELFF
.	TRBV6-1	TRBJ1-1	CASSALATAPTEAFF
.	TRBV29-1	TRBJ2-1	CSVSGQGTYEQFF
medium-sized	TRBV6-5	TRBJ1-3	CASSSQLSGNTIYF
.	TRBV20-1	TRBJ2-5	CSASRGTSAGETQYF
.	TRBV14	TRBJ2-7	CASSPRLAGEQYF
.	TRBV6-1	TRBJ2-5	CASSQQFGYQETQYF
medium-sized	TRBV10-3	TRBJ2-1	CAISAGLAKGNEQFF
large	TRBV29-1	TRBJ2-1	CSVETGPTRFF
medium-sized	TRBV27	TRBJ1-5	CASSPGAVGNQPQHF
medium-sized	TRBV6-2/TRBV6-3	TRBJ1-6	CASSSGPNSPLHF
medium-sized	TRBV12-3/TRBV12-4	TRBJ1-5	CASSLGGSSNQPQHF
.	TRBV7-2	TRBJ1-6	CASSLRRSVGALHF
.	TRBV6-6	TRBJ1-3	CASSLGPSSGNTIYF
medium-sized	TRBV27	TRBJ2-1	CASSLSSLRNEQFF
.	TRBV6-4	TRBJ2-7	CASSPRSGGPYEQYF
medium-sized	TRBV19	TRBJ1-5	CASSRLDQPQHF
medium-sized	TRBV6-5	TRBJ1-1	CASRSGSEAFF
medium-sized	TRBV20-1	TRBJ2-3	CSAIPVTTSTDTQYF
medium-sized	TRBV6-5	TRBJ1-3	CASSYDVGAGNTIYF
large	TRBV29-1	TRBJ2-2	CSVAGALRTGELFF
medium-sized	TRBV6-5	TRBJ1-3	CASAVTGLDSGNTIYF
.	TRBV7-9	TRBJ2-2	CASSPQGRDTGELFF
.	TRBV12-3/TRBV12-4	TRBJ1-2	CASSPGGYGYTF
medium-sized	TRBV13	TRBJ2-6	CASSSATGLVGSGANVLTF
medium-sized	TRBV13	TRBJ2-7	CASSLTYEQYF
medium-sized	TRBV5-6	TRBJ1-6	CASSSDGRKGDSPLHF
.	TRBV19	TRBJ2-4	CASSIMGQMGNIQYF
.	TRBV6-1	TRBJ1-5	CASSPRGRGSNQPQHF
medium-sized	TRBV27	TRBJ1-6	CASSLQGGTVRSPLHF
.	TRBV12-3/TRBV12-4	TRBJ2-5	CASSSGGGVGQETQYF
.	TRBV21-1	TRBJ2-7	CASSKVPAFPLPYEQYF
.	TRBV12-3/TRBV12-4	TRBJ2-7	CASSFGGGPSSEQYF
medium-sized	TRBV6-2/TRBV6-3	TRBJ2-7	CASSYWAREQYF
medium-sized	TRBV30	TRBJ2-7	CAWRRGGSYEQYF
medium-sized	TRBV6-5	TRBJ2-7	CASSYFMVDAGGKRYEQYF
.	TRBV7-6	TRBJ2-6	CASSAYGQASGANVLTF